Sequencing of this T cell receptor (beta chain) was carried out in a study of vaccination and CD4 T cells after COVID-19. Study-level background: A CEFX pool, an HIV-1 Nef pool, or else no peptide went into the control cultures.

Sequencing of DNA taken from cultured CD4+ T cells relied on the Oncomine TCR Beta short-read assay. TCRdb re-derived calls from the PCR reads in MiXCR, one entry per CDR3 protein. The sample contains roughly 15,000 distinct CDR3 sequences, approximately 40% of which appear only once. The CDR3 spans 16 residues. Between the trimmed V and J ends, which lost 1 base and 0 bases, there was a span of 10 bases. The germline V gene encodes CDR1 SGHTA and CDR2 FQGNSA. This clonotype came up a few times. Its antigen remains unidentified. Specified treatment: approximately 9-day PBMC culture with coronavirus spike peptide pools or control peptides (ViraFEST assay).

The V gene is TRBV7-2, the J gene TRBJ1-5; D is possibly TRBD1 (5 bases). Input material: CD4+ T cells from blood, cultured in vitro. The receptor was derived from a human donor who had recovered from COVID-19. CDR3: CASSLGGGYSNQPQHF. Here the CDR3 DNA reads TGTGCCAGCAGCTTAGGGGGGGGATATAGCAATCAGCCCCAGCATTTT.